This is a list of T cell receptor beta chains from one sample in a study of response to subunit inactivated influenza vaccine. One entry per CDR3 protein results from TCRdb running MiXCR on the RT-PCR reads. The sample carries 150,000 to 200,000 distinct CDR3 sequences, about a tenth recorded once. The sample consisted of non-naive T cells sorted from PBMCs, taken 40 to 50 days after vaccination. Receptor source: a man in his fifties who received an inactivated influenza vaccine. The CDR3 runs from the conserved cysteine through the conserved F or W. Each record gives: J gene, D gene, clone size, V gene, CDR3 DNA, CDR3 protein. D genes are given only for firm matches. Only some rows state a clone size, as once, few, many or a class for expanded clones.

>TRBJ1-1|TRBD1|.|TRBV15
TGTGCCACCAGCAGAGGCAGGGGGATGAACACTGAAGCTTTCTTT
CATSRGRGMNTEAFF
>TRBJ2-1|TRBD2|many|TRBV7-8
TGTGCCAGCAGCCCCGAGCGGGGGGGCATATCCTCCAATGAGCAGTTCTTC
CASSPERGGISSNEQFF
>TRBJ2-1|TRBD1|.|TRBV28
TGTGCCAGCAGTCCACCGACAGGGTACAATGAGCAGTTCTTC
CASSPPTGYNEQFF
>TRBJ1-2|.|many|TRBV5-1
TGCGCCAGCACTGAACAGGGAGCGGATGGCTACACCTTC
CASTEQGADGYTF
>TRBJ2-5|.|many|TRBV3-1
TGTGCCAGCAGCGGAGCGTTTGCTGAGACCCAGTACTTC
CASSGAFAETQYF
>TRBJ1-3|.|many|TRBV7-2
TGTGCCAGCAGATCCGGGACTGACGTCTCTGGAAACACCATATATTTT
CASRSGTDVSGNTIYF
>TRBJ2-3|.|few|TRBV7-3
TGTGCCAGCAGCTTCAACCCCCAGGATACGCAGTATTTT
CASSFNPQDTQYF
>TRBJ1-2|TRBD1|.|TRBV28
TGTGCCAGCAGCAGAACAGGGGGTTGGTATGGCTACACCTTC
CASSRTGGWYGYTF
>TRBJ2-5|TRBD2|many|TRBV5-1
TGCGCCAGCAGCTTGCCGGGGGGAAGAGAGACCCAGTACTTC
CASSLPGGRETQYF
>TRBJ2-2|.|.|TRBV12-3/TRBV12-4
TGTGCCAGCAGTTTAGCGCTGGCGGGGCCCGGGGAGCTGTTTTTT
CASSLALAGPGELFF
>TRBJ1-4|.|many|TRBV2
TGTGCCAGCAGTGAACAAACTTATAATGAAAAACTGTTTTTT
CASSEQTYNEKLFF
>TRBJ1-2|.|few|TRBV12-3/TRBV12-4
TGTGCCATCAGTTTAATCTGGGGCTTGGACCGTGATAACTATGGCTACACCTTC
CAISLIWGLDRDNYGYTF
>TRBJ2-1|.|.|TRBV2
TGTGCCAGTCCCAATGCGGCCAGCTCCTACAATGAGCAGTTCTTC
CASPNAASSYNEQFF
>TRBJ2-7|TRBD1|few|TRBV14
TGTGCCAGCAGCCCGGGACAGGGGACGTCCTACGAGCAGTACTTC
CASSPGQGTSYEQYF
>TRBJ2-2|TRBD2|many|TRBV5-1
TGCGCCAGCAGCTTTACTAGCGGGAGGATCGGGGAGCTGTTTTTT
CASSFTSGRIGELFF
>TRBJ2-5|TRBD2|many|TRBV7-9
TGTGCCAGCAGCCCCGGGACTAGCGAAGAGACCCAGTACTTC
CASSPGTSEETQYF
>TRBJ2-5|.|few|TRBV6-2/TRBV6-3
TGTGCCAGCAGCTTTCCAACCACGGAGACCCAGTACTTC
CASSFPTTETQYF
>TRBJ1-4|.|many|TRBV12-3/TRBV12-4
TGTGCCAGCAACACGGGTGGGGCAGTGGGTGAAAAACTGTTTTTT
CASNTGGAVGEKLFF